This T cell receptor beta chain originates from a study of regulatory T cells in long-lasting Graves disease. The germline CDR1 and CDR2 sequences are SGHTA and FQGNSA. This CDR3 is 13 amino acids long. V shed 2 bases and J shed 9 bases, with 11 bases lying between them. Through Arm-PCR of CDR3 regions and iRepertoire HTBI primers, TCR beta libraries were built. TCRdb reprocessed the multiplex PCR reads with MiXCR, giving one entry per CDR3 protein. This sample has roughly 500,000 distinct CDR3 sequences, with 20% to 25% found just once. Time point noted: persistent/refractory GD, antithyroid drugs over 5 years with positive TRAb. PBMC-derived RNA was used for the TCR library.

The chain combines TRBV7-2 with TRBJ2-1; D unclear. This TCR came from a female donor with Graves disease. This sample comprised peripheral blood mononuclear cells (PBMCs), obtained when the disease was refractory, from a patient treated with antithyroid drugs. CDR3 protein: CASSLLSGVEQFF. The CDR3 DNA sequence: TGTGCCAGCAGCTTACTCAGTGGAGTTGAGCAGTTCTTC.